This TCR beta chain was observed in a study of beta chain features in type 1 diabetes. Germline V CDR1 and CDR2: LGHNT, FRNRAP. The CDR3 runs 17 residues. V lost 4 bases, J lost 6 bases, and 9 bases stayed unmatched. Sampling consisted of one heparinised blood draw per donor, averaging approximately 100 mL. In all sorted populations, purity surpassed 98%. For this clone: Its antigen is currently unknown.

Sequenced material consisted of expressed TCRB transcripts (all of the isolated RNA was reverse transcribed). Profiling relied on immunoSEQ multiplex PCR, and the TCRdb table lists in-frame clones only, not all of them. The data contain more than 30,000 clones, around 60% of them singletons. Whole-study findings and limits: Shorter TCRB CDR3s, moderately but significantly so, marked every one of the four CD4+ subsets in Type 1 diabetes patients. Within the patient group, naive, central memory and Treg TCRB repertoires appeared more similar to each other than within healthy donors.

Sample: Tregs from blood. The TCR originated in a woman under 40 in good health. The chain joins TRBV12-5 to TRBJ2-3; 14 bases map to TRBD2. This CDR3 is CASGSTRGLAGADTQYF. In DNA form, the CDR3 reads TGTGCTAGTGGTTCCACACGGGGACTAGCGGGAGCCGATACGCAGTATTTT.